This T cell receptor (beta chain) was sequenced in a study of T cell changes during pregnancy in multiple sclerosis. CDR1 and CDR2 (germline): SQVTM, ANQGSEA. Trimming took 4 bases from V and 7 from J, leaving 11 bases between them. The CDR3 runs to 11 residues. The protocol was immunoSEQ multiplex PCR, while the TCRdb copy is restricted to in-frame clones and leaves out a portion. Here the sample spans tens of thousands of clones, around 94% being singletons. In this sample, this clone turned up once. This specimen was CD4+ T cells from peripheral blood mononuclear cells, taken after pregnancy. The receptor was derived from a female donor with multiple sclerosis, enrolled in a pregnancy study. The rearrangement uses TRBV29-1 and TRBJ2-7; D call uncertain. CDR3 nucleotide sequence: TGCAGCGTTGTTACCACCGCGGAGCAGTACTTC. It translates to CSVVTTAEQYF.